The 20 T cell receptor beta chains reported below all come from one sample, sequenced in a study of cytomegalovirus exposure and HLA in healthy donors. This PCR relied on a set of 60 Vbeta primers and 13 Jbeta primers. TCRdb keeps only in-frame clones here, not all; method: immunoSEQ multiplex PCR. The sample carries 90,000 or so clones, approximately 76% recorded once. Input material: PBMCs. The receptors were gathered from a man aged 25 to 45 in good health and CMV-seropositive.

The chain employs TRBV4-1 and TRBJ2-5, with D maybe TRBD2 (7 bases). Trimming cost V 1 base and J 2 bases, with 14 bases left between them. Germline CDR1 and CDR2: MGHRA and YSYEKL. This CDR3 is built from 16 residues. The CDR3 DNA reads as TGCGCCAGCAGCCAAGTTGGGGGGGGGCAGCAAGAGACCCAGTACTTC. Amino acid sequence: CASSQVGGGQQETQYF.

The sample holds one count of this clone. The rearrangement links TRBV4-1 to TRBJ1-6; 7 nucleotides agree with TRBD1. Per the germline V gene, CDR1 is MGHRA and CDR2 is YSYEKL. V was clipped by 4 bases and J by 5 bases; unmatched bases: 8. This CDR3 spans 16 amino acids. CDR3 sequence reads: CASSLQDRRDNSPLHF. The CDR3 DNA sequence: TGCGCCAGCAGCCTTCAGGACAGGCGAGATAATTCACCCCTCCACTTT.

This chain links TRBV7-2 with TRBJ2-1; 9 bases match TRBD2. This CDR3 contains 12 residues. V shed 5 bases and J 9 bases; nucleotides not matched to a gene: 2. Germline V gene data show CDR1 as SGHTA and CDR2 as FQGNSA. CDR3 protein: CASSQRGAEQFF. The CDR3 nucleotides read TGTGCCAGCAGCCAGCGGGGGGCTGAGCAGTTCTTC.

The chain has TRBV29-1 and TRBJ2-1; TRBD2 matches 7 bases. The germline V gene encodes CDR1 SQVTM and CDR2 ANQGSEA. Losses at the gene ends were 7 bases for V and 6 bases for J; bases not matched to a gene: 21. The CDR3 covers 17 residues. The CDR3 nucleotides are TGCAGCGGCTCGGGATCTTCCGGGACTAACACGGGCAATGAGCAGTTCTTC. This codes for CSGSGSSGTNTGNEQFF.

This clone was counted a single time. CDR3 loop: CASSPPETRDYGYTF. Written as DNA, the CDR3 is TGTGCCAGCAGCCCACCGGAGACCCGGGACTATGGCTACACCTTC. V usage is TRBV7-9 and J usage is TRBJ1-2; D unresolved. The germline gives CDR1 SEHNR, CDR2 FQNEAQ (reference sequence). Between the trimmed V and J ends, which lost 5 bases and 3 bases, there was a span of 16 bases. The CDR3 totals 15 residues.

V usage is TRBV6-5 and J usage is TRBJ1-1; D might be TRBD1 (5 bases). Deletions cut 0 bases from V and 3 bases from J, with 11 bases between. This CDR3 region has 15 residues. Germline loops: CDR1 MNHEY, CDR2 SVGAGI. CDR3 sequence reads: CASSYSVRGDTEAFF. CDR3 in DNA: TGTGCCAGCAGTTACTCGGTTCGGGGGGACACTGAAGCTTTCTTT.

The chain is built from TRBV11-2 and TRBJ1-4; D gene unclear. V was cut by 7 bases and J by 4 bases, with 10 bases left in between. This CDR3 has 13 residues. Germline CDR1 SGHAT, CDR2 FQNNGV. CDR3 sequence: CASNGPNNEKLFF. The CDR3 DNA reads TGTGCCAGCAATGGGCCGAATAATGAAAAACTGTTTTTT.

The chain recombines TRBV19 with TRBJ2-7; weak D call: TRBD2 (7 bases). The CDR3 loop spans 14 amino acids. V was pared by 1 base and J by 3 bases, with 10 bases between. The germline V gene encodes CDR1 LNHDA and CDR2 SQIVND (reference sequence). DNA for the CDR3: TGTGCCAGTAGTATAGCGGGGGGCTACTACGAGCAGTACTTC. Protein sequence: CASSIAGGYYEQYF.

The rearrangement joins TRBV7-6 to TRBJ2-7, with TRBD1 matching 7 bases. Germline assignment: CDR1 SGHVS and CDR2 FNYEAQ. This CDR3 has 13 residues. Losses at the gene ends were 4 bases for V and 4 bases for J; bases not matched to a gene: 4. In DNA form, the CDR3 reads TGTGCCAGCAGCTCCGGGACAGATTACGAGCAGTACTTC. Protein: CASSSGTDYEQYF.

With respect to this clone: This sample includes further DNA sequences coding for the same CDR3. The chain couples TRBV7-9 to TRBJ1-6; D perhaps matches TRBD1 (6 bases). Trimming pared 4 bases from V and 13 bases from J, leaving 14 bases between. Germline-derived CDR1 and CDR2 are SEHNR and FQNEAQ (reference sequence). This CDR3 contains 13 residues. CDR3 sequence reads: CASSSQGVSPLHF. The CDR3 region has the DNA TGTGCCAGCAGCTCACAGGGTGTATCGCCCCTCCACTTT.

V gene TRBV19 combines with J gene TRBJ1-2; 12 bases map to TRBD1. The CDR3 spans 17 residues. Germline V lookup: CDR1 LNHDA, CDR2 SQIVND (reference sequence). With 4 bases clipped from V and 8 bases from J, the junction kept 14 bases outside the gene matches. The CDR3 loop reads CASSTTQGTGGRRGYTF. In DNA form, the CDR3 reads TGTGCCAGTAGTACGACGCAAGGGACAGGGGGCCGGCGGGGCTACACCTTC.

CDR3 in DNA: TGCGCCAGCAGCGTAAGCCTGAACACCGGGGAGCTGTTTTTT. It yields the protein CASSVSLNTGELFF. The J gene is TRBJ2-2, the V gene TRBV5-1, with no clear D. Germline V gene data show CDR1 as SGHRS and CDR2 as YFSETQ. CDR3 length: 14 residues. V was cut by 4 bases and J by 1 base, with 8 bases left in between.

This clone was seen a handful of times. This sequence joins TRBV19 and TRBJ1-5; D might be TRBD1 (6 bases). Germline V gene sequence: CDR1 LNHDA, CDR2 SQIVND (reference sequence). The ends were cut back, 6 bases at V and 2 bases at J, with 11 bases in the middle. The CDR3 spans 14 residues. The DNA for the CDR3 is TGTGCCAGTAGAGGGGGTGGGGGCAATCAGCCCCAGCATTTT. Translated: CASRGGGGNQPQHF.

V is TRBV30 and J is TRBJ1-2; D perhaps matches TRBD1 (6 bases). Germline V gives CDR1 GTSNPN, CDR2 SVGIG (reference sequence). Trimming removed 8 bases at V and 6 bases at J, with 13 bases between. The CDR3 is made up of 11 amino acids. CDR3 in amino acids: CAGGRDDGYTF. CDR3 nucleotide sequence: TGTGCCGGGGGCAGGGACGATGGCTACACCTTC.

The chain links TRBV5-1 to TRBJ1-2, with D unresolved. This CDR3 is built from 14 residues. Trimming shortened V by 0 bases and J by 6 bases, and 12 bases separated the two germline ends. CDR1 is SGHRS, CDR2 YFSETQ, per germline. As DNA, the CDR3 is TGCGCCAGCAGCTTGGGGCAGGTTTCCGATGGCTACACCTTC. Translation gives CASSLGQVSDGYTF.

V gene TRBV19 combines with J gene TRBJ1-2; the match to TRBD1 covers 11 bases. In germline, CDR1 is LNHDA, CDR2 SQIVND (reference sequence). This CDR3 has 15 residues. Germline trimming cut 3 bases from V and 3 bases from J; bases unmatched to any gene: 3. CDR3 nucleotide sequence: TGTGCCAGTAGTATCGGACAGGGGGCACACTATGGCTACACCTTC. Translating gives CASSIGQGAHYGYTF.

The chain links TRBV2 to TRBJ1-2, with a tentative D call TRBD1 (6 bases). Germline V lookup: CDR1 SNHLY, CDR2 FYNNEI. CDR3 length: 16 residues. The ends were cut back, 2 bases at V and 6 bases at J, with 19 bases in the middle. In DNA form, the CDR3 reads TGTGCCAGCAGTGAATCGCGTGGGGGCTCGTGGAATGGCTACACCTTC. Its protein product is CASSESRGGSWNGYTF.

The DNA for the CDR3 is TGTGCCAGCACCGGGACAACTAATGAAAAACTGTTTTTT. Its protein is CASTGTTNEKLFF. J is TRBJ1-4 and V is TRBV6-5; the D is unclear. This CDR3 comprises 13 residues. V was shortened by 7 bases and J by 0 bases, with 6 bases between the two germline ends. Germline V gene data show CDR1 as MNHEY and CDR2 as SVGAGI.

This chain links TRBV7-8 with TRBJ2-5; 7 nucleotides align to TRBD1. Germline CDR1 SGHVS, CDR2 FQNEAQ. The CDR3 extends over 14 amino acids. The trim removed 1 base at V and 5 bases at J, leaving 4 bases unmatched. CDR3 protein: CASSLGGGGETQYF. The CDR3 DNA reads as TGTGCCAGCAGCTTAGGAGGGGGCGGGGAGACCCAGTACTTC. The entire variable domain, with the rest obtained from reference TRBV7-8 and TRBJ2-5, is as follows: GAGVSQSPRYKVAKRGQDVALRCDPISGHVSLFWYQQALGQGPEFLTYFQNEAQLDKSGLPSDRFFAERPEGSVSTLKIQRTQQEDSAVYLCASSLGGGGETQYFGPGTRLLVL.

The chain joins TRBV11-2 to TRBJ2-1, with a possible D match to TRBD2 (5 bases). Germline V gives CDR1 SGHAT, CDR2 FQNNGV. V lost 0 bases and J 5 bases, leaving 11 bases between the germline ends. CDR3 size: 15 residues. The CDR3 is CASSLEASPDNEQFF. DNA for the CDR3: TGTGCCAGCAGCTTAGAGGCTAGCCCTGACAATGAGCAGTTCTTC. The variable domain in full, completed from reference TRBV11-2 and TRBJ2-1, reads EAGVAQSPRYKIIEKRQSVAFWCNPISGHATLYWYQQILGQGPKLLIQFQNNGVVDDSQLPKDRFSAERLKGVDSTLKIQPAKLEDSAVYLCASSLEASPDNEQFFGPGTRLTVL.